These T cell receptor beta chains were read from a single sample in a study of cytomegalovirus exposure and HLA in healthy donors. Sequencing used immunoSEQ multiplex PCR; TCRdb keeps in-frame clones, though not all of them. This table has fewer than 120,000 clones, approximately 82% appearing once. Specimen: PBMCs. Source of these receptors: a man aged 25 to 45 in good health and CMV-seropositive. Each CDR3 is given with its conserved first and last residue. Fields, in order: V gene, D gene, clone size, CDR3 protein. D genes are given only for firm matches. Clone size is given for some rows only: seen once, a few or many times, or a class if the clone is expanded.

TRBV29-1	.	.	CSVEGQVYGYTF
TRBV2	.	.	CASRATTTGRTEAFF
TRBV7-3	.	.	CASSLTGGASGGTEAFF
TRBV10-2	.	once	CASTLDPEASPLHF
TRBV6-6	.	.	CASSPRAEQYF
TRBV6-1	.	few	CASSAPGGGYGYTF
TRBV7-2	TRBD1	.	CASSSGQGAHNEQFF
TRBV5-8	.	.	CASSVRSSGQPQHF
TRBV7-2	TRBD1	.	CASSLSPRQGFNNEQFF
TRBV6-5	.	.	CASSGFGDTEAFF
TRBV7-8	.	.	CASSFVTGGTEAFF
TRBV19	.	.	CASSTYSGQSNQPQHF
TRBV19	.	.	CASSSRVEAFF
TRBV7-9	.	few	CASSLTFQGRYGYTF
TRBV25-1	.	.	CATADGAYEQYF
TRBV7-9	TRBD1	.	CASSGTRQGKNEQYF
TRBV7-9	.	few	CASSLLGGGYTF
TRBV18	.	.	CASSPQGSREYEQYF
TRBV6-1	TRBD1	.	CASSAQDRGGRYF
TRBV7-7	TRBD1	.	CASSLGQGPSYEQYF
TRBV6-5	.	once	CASSYGQGRGTFF
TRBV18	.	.	CASSIDSPDYEQYF
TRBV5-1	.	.	CASSLWGRRTDTQYF
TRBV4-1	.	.	CASSRRLGIQETQYF
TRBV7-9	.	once	CASSPTGPGNTIYF
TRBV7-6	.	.	CASGGGNEQFF
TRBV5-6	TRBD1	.	CASSPTGLETQYF
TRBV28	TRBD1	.	CATSTGSQTDTQYF
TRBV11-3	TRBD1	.	CASSFHQTGDTEAFF
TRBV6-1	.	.	CASQINYGYTF
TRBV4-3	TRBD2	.	CASSPTPAGGGETQYF
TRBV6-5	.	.	CASSYSAGASYEQYF
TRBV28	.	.	CASSWEDYGYTF
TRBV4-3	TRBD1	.	CASSQAPATGAYEQYF
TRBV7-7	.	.	CASTRPPGHPSYEQYF
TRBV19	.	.	CASSSLGSSSYNEQFF
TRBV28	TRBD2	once	CASSTIRGGWPYEQYF
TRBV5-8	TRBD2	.	CASRPGTSSDNEQFF
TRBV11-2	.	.	CASSSPNRDQETQYF
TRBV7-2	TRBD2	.	CASSLGSSGGPGDEQYF
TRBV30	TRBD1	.	CAWSARDRDSPLHF
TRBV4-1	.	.	CASSRITTAYEQYF
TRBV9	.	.	CASSVGSNSNQPQHF
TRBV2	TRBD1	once	CASSGGQGRTEAFF